A single sample is the source of the 17 T cell receptor beta chains below, sequenced in a study of read filtering for tumor transcriptome and immune sequencing. The library was built from approximately 400 ng RNA with molecular barcoded adaptors for alpha/delta and beta/gamma chains. One entry per CDR3 protein results from TCRdb running MiXCR on the reads. The sample lists 100,000 to 150,000 distinct CDR3 sequences; 13% were seen once. Sequenced sample: a population of CD138-negative cells sorted from bone marrow. These receptors were taken from a donor over 35 with multiple myeloma.

V is TRBV5-4 and J is TRBJ2-7; TRBD1 is a possible D gene (6 bases). The germline V gene encodes CDR1 SGHNT and CDR2 YYREEE (reference sequence). Trimming stripped 0 bases from V and 7 bases from J, with 20 bases between. The CDR3 length is 16 residues. The DNA for the CDR3 is TGTGCCAGCAGCTTGGCCCCGGGACACCCTCTTCGGGAGCAGTACTTC. It codes for CASSLAPGHPLREQYF.

On this clonotype: It may be a read error: a sequence one base away is much more abundant. J is TRBJ2-1 and V is TRBV11-2, with D unresolved. This CDR3 comprises 15 residues. Germline V gives CDR1 SGHAT, CDR2 FQNNGV. The CDR3 protein is CASSRNGLSHNEQFF. Written as DNA, the CDR3 is TGTGCCAGCAGCCGTAACGGTCTCTCCCACAATGAGCAGTTCTTC. The complete variable domain, with remaining parts taken from reference TRBV11-2 and TRBJ2-1, reads EAGVAQSPRYKIIEKRQSVAFWCNPISGHATLYWYQQILGQGPKLLIQFQNNGVVDDSQLPKDRFSAERLKGVDSTLKIQPAKLEDSAVYLCASSRNGLSHNEQFFGPGTRLTVL.

This clonotype was counted ten times or more. V is TRBV6-6 and J is TRBJ2-3; D gene uncertain. The V and J ends lost 3 bases and 1 base respectively, with 5 bases between them. The CDR3 is 13 residues long. The germline V gene has CDR1 MNHNY and CDR2 SVGAGI (reference sequence). CDR3 amino acids: CASSYLGTDTQYF. Here the CDR3 DNA reads TGTGCCAGCAGTTATCTCGGCACAGATACGCAGTATTTT.

This clonotype was seen ten or more times. This sequence joins TRBV6-5 and TRBJ2-5, with 10 nucleotides matching TRBD2. The ends lost 0 bases at V and 4 bases at J; junction bases unmatched: 2. The CDR3 is made up of 15 amino acids. Germline-derived CDR1 and CDR2 are MNHEY and SVGAGI. The CDR3 nucleotides are TGTGCCAGCAGTTACTCCGGGACTAGCGCAGAGACCCAGTACTTC. Translated: CASSYSGTSAETQYF.

This clonotype was recorded many times. The chain joins TRBV2 to TRBJ2-1; TRBD2 matches at 8 bases. Germline lookup yields CDR1 SNHLY and CDR2 FYNNEI. This CDR3 region has 16 residues. Trimming took 6 bases from V and 5 from J; bases not matched to a gene: 12. The DNA for the CDR3 is TGTGCCAGCAGGAGGGGTATCGGGAGGGCCGACAATGAGCAGTTCTTC. Translation: CASRRGIGRADNEQFF.

The chain carries TRBV6-1 and TRBJ1-5; D possibly corresponds to TRBD1 (5 bases). Germline V gene lookup returns CDR1 MNHNS and CDR2 SASEGT. The V gene lost 7 bases and the J gene lost 4 bases, with 14 bases spanning the gap. The CDR3 extends over 14 amino acids. For the CDR3, the DNA is TGTGCCAGCAATATAGGGACGCGGAATCAGCCCCAGCATTTT. Translation: CASNIGTRNQPQHF.

The sample holds many counts of this clonotype. This sequence joins TRBV11-1 and TRBJ1-2, with 8 bases identical to TRBD1. The germline V gene encodes CDR1 SGHAT and CDR2 FQDESV (reference sequence). This CDR3 has 14 amino acids. V was clipped by 5 bases and J by 8 bases; unmatched bases: 10. Written as DNA, the CDR3 is TGTGCCAGCAGCCCAATCAGGACAGGGAACGGCTACACCTTC. Protein product: CASSPIRTGNGYTF.

In this sample, this clonotype turned up many times. The chain joins TRBV29-1 to TRBJ2-2; the match to TRBD1 covers 9 bases. CDR3 length: 14 amino acids. The germline CDR1 and CDR2 sequences are SQVTM and ANQGSEA. The J segment lost 3 bases and the V segment lost 6 bases, leaving 5 bases of the junction unmatched. CDR3 protein: CSVKRDRDTGELFF. CDR3 DNA: TGCAGCGTCAAACGGGACAGGGACACCGGGGAGCTGTTTTTT.

This clonotype was observed at least ten times. The CDR3 sequence is CASRSGTSGASNTGELFF. Written as DNA, the CDR3 is TGTGCCAGCAGATCCGGGACTAGCGGAGCCTCGAACACCGGGGAGCTGTTTTTT. The chain joins TRBV7-3 to TRBJ2-2; TRBD2 agrees at 11 bases. Germline CDR1 SGHTA, CDR2 FQGTGA. V was clipped by 6 bases and J by 0 bases; unmatched bases: 9. CDR3 length equals 18 residues.

This clonotype was recorded many times. The rearrangement links TRBV4-1 to TRBJ2-7; 7 nucleotides align to TRBD1. This CDR3 is 17 amino acids long. Germline CDR1 and CDR2: MGHRA and YSYEKL. J lost 4 bases, V lost 3 bases, and 15 bases had no gene match. This CDR3 reads CASSQTVTGARGYEQYF. The CDR3 DNA sequence: TGCGCCAGCAGCCAGACTGTAACAGGGGCCAGGGGTTACGAGCAGTACTTC.

This clonotype has at least ten counts. The chain links TRBV6-5 to TRBJ1-5, with 9 bases matching TRBD1. This CDR3 spans 13 amino acids. Germline assignment: CDR1 MNHEY and CDR2 SVGAGI. V lost 4 bases, J lost 6 bases, and 1 base stayed unmatched. Here the CDR3 reads CASSLTGGQPQHF. The DNA for the CDR3 is TGTGCCAGCAGTTTGACAGGGGGTCAGCCCCAGCATTTT.

There are a few counts of this clonotype. The chain is built from TRBV7-9 and TRBJ2-5, with 7 bases that match TRBD1. There are 14 residues in the CDR3. CDR1 is SEHNR and CDR2 is FQNEAQ in the germline V gene (reference sequence). The ends lost 5 bases at V and 1 base at J; junction bases unmatched: 4. Here the CDR3 DNA reads TGTGCCAGCAGCCCGGGACAGTCCCAAGAGACCCAGTACTTC. This gives the protein CASSPGQSQETQYF.

This clonotype was counted many times. V and J are TRBV3-1 and TRBJ1-1; TRBD1 agrees at 8 bases. V dropped 1 base and J dropped 7; count of bases not matched to a gene: 11. From germline, CDR1 is LGHDT and CDR2 YNNKEL (reference sequence). The CDR3 totals 16 residues. The CDR3 nucleotides are TGTGCCAGCAGCCAAGGCCCCCCCGGACAGGGCAATGAAGCTTTCTTT. Protein: CASSQGPPGQGNEAFF.

The CDR3 loop is CASSLVPGPGNTIYF. The CDR3, as DNA: TGTGCCAGCAGCTTAGTCCCGGGTCCTGGAAACACCATATATTTT. V usage is TRBV11-2 and J usage is TRBJ1-3; D gene unclear. Germline V gene lookup returns CDR1 SGHAT and CDR2 FQNNGV. V gave up 1 base and J gave up 2 bases, with 9 bases separating them. The CDR3 contains 15 residues. The full variable domain, completed using reference TRBV11-2 and TRBJ1-3, is EAGVAQSPRYKIIEKRQSVAFWCNPISGHATLYWYQQILGQGPKLLIQFQNNGVVDDSQLPKDRFSAERLKGVDSTLKIQPAKLEDSAVYLCASSLVPGPGNTIYFGEGSWLTVV.

This clonotype was counted ten times or more. This chain links TRBV13 with TRBJ2-1, with 8 positions matching TRBD2. Germline lookup yields CDR1 PRHDT and CDR2 FYEKMQ (reference sequence). J lost 8 bases, V lost 6 bases, and 9 bases had no gene match. CDR3 length: 14 amino acids. The CDR3 protein is CASRKPGLGDEQFF. The CDR3 bases are TGTGCCAGCAGGAAACCGGGACTAGGGGATGAGCAGTTCTTC.

A word on this clonotype: A read error is possible here, since a much larger clone lies one base away. The rearrangement uses TRBV7-6 and TRBJ2-3; D may correspond to TRBD1 or TRBD2 (5 bases each). The germline gives CDR1 SGHVS, CDR2 FNYEAQ. The CDR3 sequence is 16 residues long. CDR3: CAGSSMGVGGADTQYF. The CDR3 DNA is TGTGCCGGCAGCTCAATGGGGGTCGGTGGAGCAGATACGCAGTATTTT.

This chain connects TRBV5-1 to TRBJ2-3, with TRBD2 matching over 13 bases. Germline V gene sequence: CDR1 SGHRS, CDR2 YFSETQ. V shed 4 bases, J shed 4 bases, and the junction held 3 bases outside the gene matches. CDR3 length equals 15 residues. DNA for the CDR3: TGCGCCAGCAGCGAAACTAGCGGGGGGGCAGATACGCAGTATTTT. Its translation is CASSETSGGADTQYF.